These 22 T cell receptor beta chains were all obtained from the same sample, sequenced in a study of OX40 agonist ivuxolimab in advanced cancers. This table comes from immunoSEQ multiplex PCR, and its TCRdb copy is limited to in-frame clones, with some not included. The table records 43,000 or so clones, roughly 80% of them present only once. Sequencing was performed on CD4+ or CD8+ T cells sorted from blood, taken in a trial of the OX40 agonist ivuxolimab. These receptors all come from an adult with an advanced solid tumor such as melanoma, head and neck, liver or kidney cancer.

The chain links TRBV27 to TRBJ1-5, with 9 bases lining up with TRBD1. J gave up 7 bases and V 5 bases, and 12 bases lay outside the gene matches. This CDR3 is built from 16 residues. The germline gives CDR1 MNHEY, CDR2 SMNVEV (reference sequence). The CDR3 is CASSPGTGRSAQPQHF. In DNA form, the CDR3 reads TGTGCCAGCAGTCCGGGGACAGGGAGGTCAGCCCAGCCCCAGCATTTT.

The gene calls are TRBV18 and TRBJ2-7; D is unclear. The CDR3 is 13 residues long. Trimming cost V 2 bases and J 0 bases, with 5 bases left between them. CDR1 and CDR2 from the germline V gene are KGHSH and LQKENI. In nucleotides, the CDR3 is TGTGCCAGCTCACCATTAGGCTCCTACGAGCAGTACTTC. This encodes CASSPLGSYEQYF.

CDR3 sequence (DNA): TGTGCCAGCAGCGCTGACTACGAGCAGTACTTC. Translated: CASSADYEQYF. The chain couples TRBV7-9 to TRBJ2-7, with unresolved D. CDR1 is SEHNR and CDR2 is FQNEAQ in the germline V gene (reference sequence). The CDR3 is 11 residues long. V lost 5 bases and J lost 3, with 5 bases in between. Filled out from reference TRBV7-9 and TRBJ2-7, the complete variable domain reads DTGVSQNPRHKITKRGQNVTFRCDPISEHNRLYWYRQTLGQGPEFLTYFQNEAQLEKSRLLSDRFSAERPKGSFSTLEIQRTEQGDSAMYLCASSADYEQYFGPGTRLTVT.

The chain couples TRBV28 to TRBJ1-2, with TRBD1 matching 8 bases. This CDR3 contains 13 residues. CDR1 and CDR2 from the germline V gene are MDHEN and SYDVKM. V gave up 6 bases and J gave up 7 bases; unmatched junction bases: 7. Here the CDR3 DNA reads TGTGCCAGCAGGGACAGGGTCTTTGTTGGCTACACCTTC. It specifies CASRDRVFVGYTF.

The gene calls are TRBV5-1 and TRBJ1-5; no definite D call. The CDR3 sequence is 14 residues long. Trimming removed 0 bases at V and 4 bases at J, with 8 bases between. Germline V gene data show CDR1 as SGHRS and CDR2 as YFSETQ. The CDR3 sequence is CASSLVPGNQPQHF. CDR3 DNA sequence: TGCGCCAGCAGCTTGGTACCGGGAAATCAGCCCCAGCATTTT.

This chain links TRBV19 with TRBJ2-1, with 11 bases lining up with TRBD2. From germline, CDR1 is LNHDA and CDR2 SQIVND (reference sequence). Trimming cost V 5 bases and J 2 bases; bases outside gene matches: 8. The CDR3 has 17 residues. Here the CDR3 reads CASSDTSGRGPYNEQFF. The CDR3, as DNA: TGTGCCAGTAGTGATACTAGCGGGAGAGGTCCCTACAATGAGCAGTTCTTC.

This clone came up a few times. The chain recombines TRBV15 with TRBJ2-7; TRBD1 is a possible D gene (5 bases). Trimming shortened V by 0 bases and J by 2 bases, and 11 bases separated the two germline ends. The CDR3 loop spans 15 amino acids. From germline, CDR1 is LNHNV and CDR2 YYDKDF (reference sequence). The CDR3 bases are TGTGCCACCAGCAGAGATCGGCCAGGGACCTACGAGCAGTACTTC. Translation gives CATSRDRPGTYEQYF.

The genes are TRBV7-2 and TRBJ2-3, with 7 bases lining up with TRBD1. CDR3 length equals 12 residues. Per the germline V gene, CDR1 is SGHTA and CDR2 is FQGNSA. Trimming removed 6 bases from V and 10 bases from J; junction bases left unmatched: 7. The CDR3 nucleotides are TGTGCCAGCAGTTCCCCCGGGACAGCGCAGTATTTT. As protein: CASSSPGTAQYF.

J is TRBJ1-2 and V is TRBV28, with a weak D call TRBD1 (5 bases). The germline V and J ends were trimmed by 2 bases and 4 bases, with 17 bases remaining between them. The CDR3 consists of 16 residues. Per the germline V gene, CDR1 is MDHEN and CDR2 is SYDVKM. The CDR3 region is CASSLRVGVGGYGYTF. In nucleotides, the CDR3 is TGTGCCAGCAGTTTAAGGGTAGGGGTCGGCGGCTATGGCTACACCTTC.

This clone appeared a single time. CDR3 sequence: CSVLRRGSQETQYF. The CDR3 nucleotides are TGCAGCGTTTTACGGAGAGGGAGCCAAGAGACCCAGTACTTC. The rearrangement joins TRBV29-1 to TRBJ2-5; weak D call: TRBD2 (5 bases). Germline V gene lookup returns CDR1 SQVTM and CDR2 ANQGSEA. This CDR3 is built from 14 residues. The ends were cut back, 5 bases at V and 1 base at J, with 14 bases in the middle. Complete variable domain (other parts from reference TRBV29-1 and TRBJ2-5): SAVISQKPSRDICQRGTSLTIQCQVDSQVTMMFWYRQQPGQSLTLIATANQGSEATYESGFVIDKFPISRPNLTFSTLTVSNMSPEDSSIYLCSVLRRGSQETQYFGPGTRLLVL.

The CDR3 protein is CASSVEGYEQYF. The DNA of the CDR3 is TGTGCCAGCAGTGTGGAGGGGTACGAGCAGTACTTC. The genes are TRBV2 and TRBJ2-7; D is perhaps TRBD2 (6 bases). The V gene's germline CDR1 is SNHLY and CDR2 FYNNEI. Trimming pared 4 bases from V and 4 bases from J, leaving 8 bases between. The CDR3 sequence is 12 residues long.

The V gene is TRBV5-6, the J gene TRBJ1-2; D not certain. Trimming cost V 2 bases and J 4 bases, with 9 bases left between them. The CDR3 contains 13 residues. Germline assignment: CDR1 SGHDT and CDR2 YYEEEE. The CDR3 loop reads CASSFSGPYGYTF. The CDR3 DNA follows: TGTGCCAGCAGCTTCTCAGGACCCTATGGCTACACCTTC.

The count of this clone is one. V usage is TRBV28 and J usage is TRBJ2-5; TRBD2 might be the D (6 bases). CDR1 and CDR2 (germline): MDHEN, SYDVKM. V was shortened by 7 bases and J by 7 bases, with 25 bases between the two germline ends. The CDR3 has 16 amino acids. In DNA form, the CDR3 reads TGTGCCAGCAAACCACCGGGACTCTCTAGGTCCGGGACCCAGTACTTC. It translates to CASKPPGLSRSGTQYF.

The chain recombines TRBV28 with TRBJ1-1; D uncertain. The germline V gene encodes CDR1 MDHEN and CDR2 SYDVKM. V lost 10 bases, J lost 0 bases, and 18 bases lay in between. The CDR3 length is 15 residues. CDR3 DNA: TGTGCCACCCTGCCCCCATTAGGTATGAACACTGAAGCTTTCTTT. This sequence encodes CATLPPLGMNTEAFF.

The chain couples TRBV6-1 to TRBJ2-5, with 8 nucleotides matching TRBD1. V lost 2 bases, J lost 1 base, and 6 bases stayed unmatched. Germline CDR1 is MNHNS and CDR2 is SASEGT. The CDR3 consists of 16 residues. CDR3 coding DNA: TGTGCCAGCAGTGAATTGACAGGGGCTATCCAAGAGACCCAGTACTTC. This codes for CASSELTGAIQETQYF.

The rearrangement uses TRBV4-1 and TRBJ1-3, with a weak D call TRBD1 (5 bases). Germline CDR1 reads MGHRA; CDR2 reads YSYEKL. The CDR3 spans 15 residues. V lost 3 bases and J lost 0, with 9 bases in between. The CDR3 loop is CASSQGRSSGNTIYF. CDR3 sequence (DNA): TGCGCCAGCAGCCAGGGGCGCTCCTCTGGAAACACCATATATTTT.

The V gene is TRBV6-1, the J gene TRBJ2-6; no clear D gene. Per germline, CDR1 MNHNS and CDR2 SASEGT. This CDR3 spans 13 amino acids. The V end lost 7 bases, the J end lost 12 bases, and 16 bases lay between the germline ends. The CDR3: CASNEQAFSVLTF. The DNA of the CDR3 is TGTGCCAGCAACGAGCAGGCGTTTAGCGTCCTGACTTTC.

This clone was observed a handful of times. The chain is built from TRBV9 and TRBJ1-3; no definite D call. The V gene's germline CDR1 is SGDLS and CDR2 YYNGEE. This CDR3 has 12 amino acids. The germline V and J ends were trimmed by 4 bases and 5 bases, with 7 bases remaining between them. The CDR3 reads CASSPLRNTIYF. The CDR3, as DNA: TGTGCCAGCAGCCCCTTGAGAAACACCATATATTTT.

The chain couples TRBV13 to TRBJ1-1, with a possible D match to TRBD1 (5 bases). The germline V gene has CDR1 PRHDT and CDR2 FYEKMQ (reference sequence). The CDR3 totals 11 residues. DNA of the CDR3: TGTGTCGGGGGGAAGAACACTGAAGCTTTCTTT. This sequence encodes CVGGKNTEAFF.

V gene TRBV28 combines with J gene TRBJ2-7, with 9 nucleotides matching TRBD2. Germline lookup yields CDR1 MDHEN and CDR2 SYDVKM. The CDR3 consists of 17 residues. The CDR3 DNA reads TGTGCTACGACGTTAGGAGGGGGGCTAGCGGGGACCTACGAGCAGTACTTC. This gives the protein CATTLGGGLAGTYEQYF. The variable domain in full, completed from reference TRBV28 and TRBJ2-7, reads DVKVTQSSRYLVKRTGEKVFLECVQDMDHENMFWYRQDPGLGLRLIYFSYDVKMKEKGDIPEGYSVSREKKERFSLILESASTNQTSMYLCATTLGGGLAGTYEQYFGPGTRLTVT.

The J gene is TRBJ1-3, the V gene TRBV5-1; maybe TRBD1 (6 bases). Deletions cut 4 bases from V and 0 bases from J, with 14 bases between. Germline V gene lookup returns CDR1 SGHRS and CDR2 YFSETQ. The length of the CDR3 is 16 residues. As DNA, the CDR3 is TGCGCCAGCAGCCAAATTGGGGGGCGCTCTGGAAACACCATATATTTT. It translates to CASSQIGGRSGNTIYF.

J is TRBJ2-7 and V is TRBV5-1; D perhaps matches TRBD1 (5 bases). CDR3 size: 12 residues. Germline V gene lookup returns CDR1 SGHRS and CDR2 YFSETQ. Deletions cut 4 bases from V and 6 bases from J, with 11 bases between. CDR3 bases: TGCGCCAGCAGCACCACAGGACGCGAGCAGTACTTC. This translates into CASSTTGREQYF.